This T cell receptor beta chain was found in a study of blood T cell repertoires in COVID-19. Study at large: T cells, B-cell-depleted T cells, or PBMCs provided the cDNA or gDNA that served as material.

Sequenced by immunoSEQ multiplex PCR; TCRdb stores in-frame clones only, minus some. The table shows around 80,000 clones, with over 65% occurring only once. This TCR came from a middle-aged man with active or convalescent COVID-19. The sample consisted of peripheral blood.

CDR3: CASSKSGGSTDTQYF. DNA for the CDR3: TGTGCCAGCAGCAAAAGCGGGGGGTCCACAGATACGCAGTATTTT. The rearrangement links TRBV7-6 to TRBJ2-3; 9 bases agree with TRBD2. The CDR3 length is 15 residues. The V and J ends lost 5 bases and 2 bases, in that order; junction bases with no gene match: 5. Germline V gives CDR1 SGHVS, CDR2 FNYEAQ.